The clone carrying this T cell receptor beta chain showed up just a few times. The antigen is not known. In TCRdb, the RACE reads were re-called with MiXCR into one record per CDR3 protein. The sample has 300,000 to 450,000 distinct CDR3 sequences, approximately 5.1% seen once. V lost 4 bases, J lost 7 bases, and 10 bases stayed unmatched. Per the germline V gene, CDR1 is MGHRA and CDR2 is YSYEKL. This CDR3 is built from 15 residues. Regarding time point: pre-sensitization, week 0. The treatment was: therapeutic diphenylcyclopropenone sensitization with weekly scalp DPC. The sample comes from a study of human T cells and chemical hapten exposure. On the study more broadly: Each week of the roughly 24-week study, patients had diphenylcyclopropenone applied to the scalp.

General observations from the study: TCRs exceeding a frequency of 1 in 1000 stayed unchanged under DPC sensitization.

Specimen: whole blood, collected in connection with sensitization to the hapten diphenylcyclopropenone (DPC). This TCR derives from a woman aged 45 to 65 with alopecia areata. Some clones in this sample may be carry-over from other donors' samples. This sequence joins TRBV4-1 and TRBJ1-5; TRBD1 matches 7 bases. The CDR3 DNA follows: TGCGCCAGCAGCCCCCAGGGGGGCCTAGGCCAGCCCCAGCATTTT. Translation gives CASSPQGGLGQPQHF.